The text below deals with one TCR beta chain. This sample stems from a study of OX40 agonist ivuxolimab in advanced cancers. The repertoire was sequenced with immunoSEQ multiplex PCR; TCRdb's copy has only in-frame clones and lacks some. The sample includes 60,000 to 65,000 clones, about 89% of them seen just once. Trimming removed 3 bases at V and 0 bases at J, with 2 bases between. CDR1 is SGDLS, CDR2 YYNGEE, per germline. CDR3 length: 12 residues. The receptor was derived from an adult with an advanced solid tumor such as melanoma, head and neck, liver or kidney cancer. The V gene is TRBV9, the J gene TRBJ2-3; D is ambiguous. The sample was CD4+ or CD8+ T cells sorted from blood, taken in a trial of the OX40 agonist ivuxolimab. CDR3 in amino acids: CASSGSTDTQYF. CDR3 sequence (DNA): TGTGCCAGCAGCGGTAGCACAGATACGCAGTATTTT.